A single sample is the source of the 10 T cell receptor beta chains below, sequenced in a study of blood T cell repertoires in COVID-19. Data came from immunoSEQ multiplex PCR; TCRdb stores just in-frame clones and leaves some out. The sample carries about 170,000 clones, 80% to 90% recorded once. The sample was peripheral blood. The receptors shown here come from a woman aged 55-69 years with COVID-19, enrolled during active disease.

V usage is TRBV19 and J usage is TRBJ1-1; TRBD1 matches at 12 bases. This CDR3 has 15 amino acids. Germline CDR1 reads LNHDA; CDR2 reads SQIVND (reference sequence). V trimming: 3 bases; J trimming: 5 bases; junction bases outside the gene matches: 4. CDR3 loop: CASSMGQGAWTEAFF. CDR3 in DNA: TGTGCCAGTAGTATGGGACAGGGGGCCTGGACTGAAGCTTTCTTT.

The chain combines TRBV3-1 (or the pseudogene TRBV3-2) with TRBJ2-7, with 13 bases fitting TRBD2. Germline trimming cut 3 bases from V and 3 bases from J; bases unmatched to any gene: 2. Germline V CDR1 and CDR2: LGHDT, YNNKEL (reference sequence). This CDR3 has 15 amino acids. The CDR3, as DNA: TGTGCCAGCAGCCAGGGGACTAGCGGGAACTACGAGCAGTACTTC. Translation: CASSQGTSGNYEQYF.

The chain is built from TRBV5-1 and TRBJ2-7; D uncertain. The germline CDR1 and CDR2 sequences are SGHRS and YFSETQ. The CDR3 totals 14 residues. Trimming stripped 0 bases from V and 0 bases from J, with 7 bases between. CDR3 residues: CASSLVMASYEQYF. The DNA of the CDR3 is TGCGCCAGCAGCTTGGTGATGGCCTCCTACGAGCAGTACTTC.

The V gene is TRBV7-9, the J gene TRBJ1-4; TRBD1 agrees at 7 bases. Germline values: CDR1 SEHNR, CDR2 FQNEAQ (reference sequence). V gave up 6 bases and J gave up 6 bases; unmatched junction bases: 7. The CDR3 spans 14 residues. The CDR3 here is CASSWDSLDEKLFF. The CDR3 DNA sequence: TGTGCCAGCAGTTGGGACAGTCTAGATGAAAAACTGTTTTTT.

The chain recombines TRBV2 with TRBJ2-1; D gene ambiguous. Deletions cut 3 bases from V and 7 bases from J, with 10 bases between. The V gene's germline CDR1 is SNHLY and CDR2 FYNNEI. The CDR3 is 13 residues long. CDR3: CASSEVVGNEQFF. The CDR3 DNA sequence: TGTGCCAGCAGTGAGGTTGTCGGGAATGAGCAGTTCTTC.

This clone was seen a single time. The V and J genes are TRBV5-8 and TRBJ2-2, with 14 bases matching TRBD2. CDR1 and CDR2 (germline): SGHTS, YDEGEE. This CDR3 has 17 residues. J gave up 4 bases and V 4 bases, and 6 bases lay outside the gene matches. The CDR3 loop reads CASSQGLAGVGTGELFF. The CDR3 nucleotides read TGTGCCAGCAGCCAGGGACTAGCGGGAGTCGGCACCGGGGAGCTGTTTTTT.

The chain employs TRBV10-3 and TRBJ2-5, with 9 positions matching TRBD2. CDR1 is ENHRY and CDR2 is SYGVKD in the germline V gene. The CDR3 contains 15 residues. Germline trimming cut 6 bases from V and 1 base from J; bases unmatched to any gene: 6. The CDR3 here is CAIRVAGGSQETQYF. The CDR3 DNA sequence: TGTGCCATCAGAGTGGCGGGAGGGAGCCAAGAGACCCAGTACTTC.

This clone was recorded only once. V and J are TRBV7-9 and TRBJ1-5, with D possibly TRBD1 on 5 matching bases. Germline V gene sequence: CDR1 SEHNR, CDR2 FQNEAQ (reference sequence). This CDR3 is 12 amino acids long. V was shortened by 4 bases and J by 8 bases, with 9 bases between the two germline ends. The CDR3 region is CASSSAGEPQHF. CDR3 coding DNA: TGTGCCAGCAGCTCTGCGGGGGAGCCCCAGCATTTT.

This chain connects TRBV12-5 to TRBJ2-1; TRBD1 agrees at 10 bases. Per germline, CDR1 LGHNT and CDR2 FRNRAP. This CDR3 contains 14 residues. V lost 6 bases, J lost 8 bases, and 7 bases stayed unmatched. The CDR3 bases are TGTGCTAGTGGCCAGGGACAGGGGTACCATGAGCAGTTCTTC. The encoded protein is CASGQGQGYHEQFF.

The rearrangement links TRBV5-1 to TRBJ2-3; 8 bases align to TRBD2. With 1 base clipped from V and 1 base from J, the junction kept 5 bases outside the gene matches. The CDR3 totals 16 residues. Germline V CDR1 and CDR2: SGHRS, YFSETQ. The CDR3 nucleotides read TGCGCCAGCAGCTTGACAAGCGGGAGAGGCACAGATACGCAGTATTTT. As protein: CASSLTSGRGTDTQYF.